This TCR beta chain was obtained from a study of shared clonotypes between healthy human individuals. Overall study: The donor pool was made up of a couple of women and three men aged 18 to 49.

The data were produced by immunoSEQ multiplex PCR, yet TCRdb's version contains in-frame clones alone and is incomplete. The sample carries 2 million to 2.5 million clones, almost 96% recorded once. The specimen sequenced was naive CD4+ T cells sorted from blood. Subset: CD45RA+ positively selected. The TCR sequence derives from a man between 18 and 35 years old in good health.

This CDR3 reads CASFGSGGLYEQYF. Written as DNA, the CDR3 is TGTGCCAGCTTTGGCAGCGGGGGACTCTACGAGCAGTACTTC. The chain combines TRBV28 with TRBJ2-7; 8 positions agree with TRBD2. CDR1 and CDR2 (germline): MDHEN, SYDVKM. The CDR3 has 14 amino acids. After removal of 8 bases from V and 3 bases from J, the junction contained 9 bases not matched to a gene.